The rows below give T cell receptor beta chains drawn from one sample of a study of neurological immune-mediated disorders. TCRdb fed the 5' RACE reads into MiXCR, producing one record per CDR3 protein. The top ten clones hold under 5.5% of a sample with roughly 61,000 distinct CDR3 sequences, less than 25% of them seen once. The sequencing sample was made of PBMCs. The receptor set was obtained from a man between 60 and 75 years old with HTLV-1-associated myelopathy (HAM/TSP). CDR3s include the opening cysteine and the closing phenylalanine or tryptophan. The D gene is left open where the match is weak. A row's size may be missing; if present it is once, few, many or a size class.

d_call,j_call,clone_size,v_call,cdr3_aa,cdr3_nt
TRBD2,TRBJ2-5,NA,TRBV20-1,CSARSLAGLTPNF,TGCAGTGCTAGATCACTAGCGGGGCTCACTCCGAACTTC
TRBD1,TRBJ1-1,many,TRBV7-2,CASSLPGQGSEAFF,TGTGCCAGCAGCTTACCTGGACAGGGGTCTGAAGCTTTCTTT
TRBD2,TRBJ2-2,many,TRBV20-1,CSARTSGSRTGELFF,TGCAGTGCTAGAACCAGCGGGAGTCGGACCGGGGAGCTGTTTTTT
NA,TRBJ2-6,many,TRBV7-9,CASSALSPGANVLTF,TGTGCCAGCAGCGCCCTCTCCCCTGGGGCCAACGTCCTGACTTTC
NA,TRBJ1-5,many,TRBV15,CATSSGFNQPQHF,TGTGCCACCAGCAGCGGCTTCAATCAGCCCCAGCATTTT
TRBD1,TRBJ2-5,many,TRBV5-1,CASRHPGQGYETQYF,TGCGCCAGCAGACACCCGGGACAGGGGTATGAGACCCAGTACTTC
NA,TRBJ2-5,few,TRBV4-1,CASSQSPQETQYF,TGCGCCAGCAGCCAATCCCCCCAAGAGACCCAGTACTTC
NA,TRBJ1-1,many,TRBV4-1,CASTRDPGGLNTEAFF,TGCGCCAGCACCCGTGACCCGGGGGGATTGAACACTGAAGCTTTCTTT
TRBD1,TRBJ2-7,many,TRBV28,CASSGTGGSSYEQYF,TGTGCCAGCAGTGGGACAGGGGGCTCCTCCTACGAGCAGTACTTC
TRBD2,TRBJ2-3,many,TRBV24-1,CATRERTSGSDTQYF,TGTGCCACCAGGGAGAGGACTAGCGGGAGTGATACGCAGTATTTT
TRBD1,TRBJ1-1,many,TRBV3-1,CASSYGQGVGEAFF,TGTGCCAGCAGCTACGGACAGGGGGTTGGTGAAGCTTTCTTT
TRBD2,TRBJ2-3,many,TRBV28,CASSIAGEDTQYF,TGTGCCAGCAGTATAGCGGGAGAAGATACGCAGTATTTT
NA,TRBJ1-1,many,TRBV20-1,CSARGAGAGTEAFF,TGCAGTGCTAGAGGTGCTGGGGCTGGCACTGAAGCTTTCTTT
TRBD2,TRBJ2-2,many,TRBV20-1,CSARDLTSGRAGELFF,TGCAGTGCTAGAGATTTGACTAGCGGGAGGGCCGGGGAGCTGTTTTTT
NA,TRBJ2-3,many,TRBV5-1,CASSRQGGDTDTQYF,TGCGCCAGCAGCCGGCAGGGTGGTGACACAGATACGCAGTATTTT
TRBD2,TRBJ2-3,NA,TRBV10-3,CATALGGDTQYF,TGTGCCACCGCTCTGGGGGGGGATACGCAGTATTTT
TRBD2,TRBJ2-7,many,TRBV7-6,CASSRGLAGPSPEQYF,TGTGCCAGCAGCCGAGGCCTAGCGGGCCCTTCCCCGGAGCAGTACTTC
NA,TRBJ1-6,many,TRBV4-1,CASSGGSPNSPLHF,TGCGCCAGCAGTGGGGGAAGTCCTAATTCACCCCTCCACTTT
NA,TRBJ2-3,many,TRBV5-1,CASSLLDTQYF,TGCGCCAGCAGCCTCCTGGATACGCAGTATTTT
NA,TRBJ1-1,many,TRBV29-1,CSVGGRDTLNTEAFF,TGCAGCGTTGGTGGCCGGGACACCCTGAACACTGAAGCTTTCTTT
NA,TRBJ2-3,many,TRBV28,CASWDRGNTDTQYF,TGTGCCAGCTGGGATCGGGGGAACACAGATACGCAGTATTTT
TRBD2,TRBJ2-1,NA,TRBV15,CATSILLAGVDNEQFF,TGTGCCACCAGCATCTTACTAGCGGGAGTTGACAATGAGCAGTTCTTC
NA,TRBJ2-3,many,TRBV7-3,CASSLLGASDTQYF,TGTGCCAGCAGCTTATTGGGGGCCTCGGATACGCAGTATTTT
NA,TRBJ1-1,many,TRBV27,CASSLKGGNTEAFF,TGTGCCAGCAGTTTAAAAGGTGGGAACACTGAAGCTTTCTTT
TRBD1,TRBJ2-7,many,TRBV7-9,CASGKPGQVDEQYF,TGTGCCAGCGGAAAACCGGGACAGGTCGACGAGCAGTACTTC
NA,TRBJ2-5,NA,TRBV4-1,CASSLTLGETQYF,TGCGCCAGCAGCCTGACTCTCGGAGAGACCCAGTACTTC
TRBD1,TRBJ2-2,medium-sized,TRBV10-3,CAISANRGSAGELFF,TGTGCCATCAGTGCCAACAGGGGATCAGCCGGGGAGCTGTTTTTT
NA,TRBJ2-6,many,TRBV15,CATSRGTGSGANVLTF,TGTGCCACCAGCAGAGGGACGGGGTCTGGGGCCAACGTCCTGACTTTC
NA,TRBJ1-1,many,TRBV29-1,CSARTGIQAGTEAFF,TGCAGCGCCCGGACTGGGATCCAAGCAGGCACTGAAGCTTTCTTT
NA,TRBJ1-3,NA,TRBV15,CATSRYSGNTIYF,TGTGCCACCAGCAGGTACTCTGGAAACACCATATATTTT
NA,TRBJ1-5,many,TRBV12-3/TRBV12-4,CASTSGDSNQPQHF,TGTGCCAGCACCTCAGGGGATAGCAATCAGCCCCAGCATTTT
TRBD1,TRBJ2-7,many,TRBV7-8,CASRPDRGVPHEQYF,TGTGCCAGCAGACCCGACAGGGGAGTTCCCCACGAGCAGTACTTC
NA,TRBJ2-2,NA,TRBV6-1,CASSEHLQGNTGELFF,TGTGCCAGCAGTGAACATCTACAGGGGAACACCGGGGAGCTGTTTTTT
TRBD1,TRBJ1-2,many,TRBV13,CASSQGEGYGYTF,TGTGCCAGCAGCCAGGGGGAGGGTTACGGCTACACCTTC
TRBD2,TRBJ2-7,medium-sized,TRBV28,CASSPRGGLRRGYF,TGTGCCAGCAGTCCGCGGGGGGGCCTCAGACGCGGGTACTTC
TRBD2,TRBJ2-7,many,TRBV4-1,CASSQERWTSGMPYEQYF,TGCGCCAGCAGCCAAGAAAGGTGGACTAGCGGGATGCCCTACGAGCAGTACTTC
NA,TRBJ2-3,few,TRBV9,CASSVSGASGTDTQYF,TGTGCCAGCAGCGTTTCCGGGGCTAGCGGCACAGATACGCAGTATTTT
TRBD2,TRBJ2-5,many,TRBV20-1,CSASSGSGEETQYF,TGCAGTGCTAGTAGCGGGAGTGGCGAAGAGACCCAGTACTTC
NA,TRBJ1-1,many,TRBV12-3/TRBV12-4,CASSSGQKNTEAFF,TGTGCCAGCAGCTCCGGACAGAAGAACACTGAAGCTTTCTTT
NA,TRBJ1-1,few,TRBV29-1,CSVKGLGAGGLDTEAFF,TGCAGCGTCAAGGGGTTGGGGGCCGGGGGGCTGGACACTGAAGCTTTCTTT
NA,TRBJ1-4,many,TRBV5-1,CASTSDPGANEKLFF,TGCGCCAGCACTTCCGATCCAGGGGCTAATGAAAAACTGTTTTTT
NA,TRBJ2-3,few,TRBV6-2/TRBV6-3,CASGLSTDTQYF,TGTGCCAGCGGTCTCAGCACAGATACGCAGTATTTT
NA,TRBJ2-3,NA,TRBV5-1,CASSLWGASTDTQYF,TGCGCCAGCAGCTTATGGGGGGCGAGCACAGATACGCAGTATTTT
TRBD2,TRBJ2-1,many,TRBV5-1,CASSLVAGEWDEQFF,TGCGCCAGCAGCTTGGTTGCGGGAGAGTGGGATGAGCAGTTCTTC
TRBD2,TRBJ2-5,many,TRBV10-3,CAISPGLAGGETQYF,TGTGCCATCAGCCCGGGACTAGCGGGAGGAGAGACCCAGTACTTC
NA,TRBJ2-2,many,TRBV2,CASSDGGNTGELFF,TGTGCCAGCAGTGACGGGGGGAACACCGGGGAGCTGTTTTTT
NA,TRBJ1-1,many,TRBV20-1,CSAPSGGTEAFF,TGCAGTGCTCCCTCCGGGGGCACTGAAGCTTTCTTT
TRBD1,TRBJ2-1,NA,TRBV3-1,CASSQGGTGGWQFF,TGTGCCAGCAGCCAAGGAGGAACAGGGGGCTGGCAGTTCTTC
TRBD1,TRBJ2-3,NA,TRBV3-1,CASSHRQGRTDTQYF,TGTGCCAGCAGCCATCGACAGGGACGCACAGATACGCAGTATTTT
NA,TRBJ2-1,many,TRBV20-1,CSAEKKTGVGSYNEQFF,TGCAGTGCCGAAAAGAAAACGGGAGTGGGGTCTTACAATGAGCAGTTCTTC
TRBD1,TRBJ2-1,once,TRBV20-1,CSAPRQGRDNEQFF,TGCAGTGCACCACGACAGGGACGGGACAATGAGCAGTTCTTC
NA,TRBJ1-2,many,TRBV5-6,CASSLQGRAGGYTF,TGTGCCAGCAGCTTGCAGGGAAGAGCTGGGGGCTACACCTTC
NA,TRBJ2-5,many,TRBV10-2,CASSEVGSRETQYF,TGCGCCAGCAGTGAGGTCGGCAGTAGAGAGACCCAGTACTTC
NA,TRBJ1-3,NA,TRBV7-2,CASSPKTGSGNTIYF,TGTGCCAGCAGCCCGAAAACAGGGTCTGGAAACACCATATATTTT
NA,TRBJ1-1,many,TRBV7-9,CASSPGHTEAFF,TGTGCCAGCAGTCCTGGACACACTGAAGCTTTCTTT
NA,TRBJ2-3,NA,TRBV4-1,CASSQAGVDTQYF,TGCGCCAGCAGCCAAGCAGGGGTAGATACGCAGTATTTT
TRBD1,TRBJ1-6,many,TRBV18,CASSTTGDNSPLHF,TGTGCCAGCTCAACCACAGGGGACAATTCACCCCTCCACTTT
TRBD1,TRBJ2-1,many,TRBV25-1,CASSVGQGSYNEQFF,TGTGCCAGCAGTGTCGGACAGGGCTCCTACAATGAGCAGTTCTTC
NA,TRBJ2-5,NA,TRBV6-2/TRBV6-3,CASSPGQGRRETQYF,TGTGCCAGCAGTCCGGGGCAGGGAAGGAGGGAGACCCAGTACTTC